This TCR beta chain emerged from a study of molecular identifiers for immune sequencing clone quantification. Trimming took off 0 bases at V and 9 bases at J, with 9 bases between the two ends. This CDR3 has 13 residues. This clonotype was counted only a few times. TCRdb re-called the PCR reads with MiXCR, one entry per CDR3 protein. Among approximately 670,000 distinct CDR3 sequences, 20% were seen once, and the ten largest hold approximately 0.9%. Naive CD8 libraries used 20,000 to 1,000,000 sorted cells and 10%, 30% or 50% RNA. The sequencing input was naive CD8+ T cells from blood, with Jurkat cell RNA spiked in. Subset in this sample: FACS-sorted CD8+CD4-CCR7+CD45RA+ naive T cells. This chain links TRBV12-3 or TRBV12-4 with TRBJ2-1; D perhaps matches TRBD1 (6 bases). The source of this sequence is a human donor in good health. Some libraries in this study had Jurkat cell RNA spiked in. The CDR3 region has the DNA TGTGCCAGCAGTTTAGCGACAGGACGTGAGCAGTTCTTC. It yields the protein CASSLATGREQFF.